This T cell receptor (beta chain) was sequenced in a study of Graves' ophthalmopathy and Graves' hyperthyroidism. Comment on this clonotype: This is likely a read error, given that the CDR3 carries no conserved phenylalanine or tryptophan at its end.

V was trimmed by 2 bases and J by 2 bases, leaving 10 bases between them. The CDR3 is 14 amino acids. Per germline, CDR1 SEHNR and CDR2 FQNEAQ (reference sequence). Amplified material comprised TCR beta CDR3 regions derived from RNA transcripts. After a first-round RT-PCR with HTBI primers, a second-round multiplex PCR was run. TCRdb redid the calling of the multiplex PCR reads with MiXCR, one entry per CDR3 protein. The sample contains around 670,000 distinct CDR3 sequences, around 40% of which appear only once. If patients had other autoimmune diseases, uncontrolled infections, pregnancy or lactation, they were excluded.

Sequencing was done on a sample of peripheral blood. The J gene is TRBJ2-7, the V gene TRBV7-9; maybe TRBD1 (5 bases). The TCR sequence derives from an adult man with Graves' ophthalmopathy. The CDR3 DNA is TGTGCCAGCAGCTTATTGACAGCCACCTACGAGCAGTACTGC. It translates to CASSLLTATYEQYC.